These 27 T cell receptor beta chains were all obtained from the same sample, sequenced in a study of OX40 agonist ivuxolimab in advanced cancers. Sequencing used immunoSEQ multiplex PCR; TCRdb keeps in-frame clones, though not all of them. The table shows under 140,000 clones, with approximately 89% occurring only once. The sample was CD4+ or CD8+ T cells sorted from blood, taken in a trial of the OX40 agonist ivuxolimab. The receptors here all came from an adult with an advanced solid tumor such as melanoma, head and neck, liver or kidney cancer.

This chain connects TRBV6-5 to TRBJ2-1, with TRBD2 matching 8 bases. V lost 4 bases to trimming and J lost 7 bases; unmatched junction nucleotides: 6. From germline, CDR1 is MNHEY and CDR2 SVGAGI. The CDR3 has 14 amino acids. CDR3 nucleotide sequence: TGTGCCAGCAGTTTGAGCGGGAGTGGGAATGAGCAGTTCTTC. Its translation: CASSLSGSGNEQFF.

This chain joins TRBV18 and TRBJ1-2; no clear D gene. The CDR3 spans 15 residues. Germline CDR1 is KGHSH and CDR2 is LQKENI. V lost 3 bases and J lost 1, with 12 bases in between. In nucleotides, the CDR3 is TGTGCCAGCTCACCGGGAATACAGTATAACTATGGCTACACCTTC. Its translation is CASSPGIQYNYGYTF. The entire variable domain, with the rest obtained from reference TRBV18 and TRBJ1-2, is as follows: NAGVMQNPRHLVRRRGQEARLRCSPMKGHSHVYWYRQLPEEGLKFMVYLQKENIIDESGMPKERFSAEFPKEGPSILRIQQVVRGDSAAYFCASSPGIQYNYGYTFGSGTRLTVV.

With regard to this clone: The sample carries other DNA sequences with the same CDR3. CDR3 protein: CASSQETGSYGYTF. The CDR3 nucleotides read TGCGCCAGCAGCCAAGAGACAGGATCATATGGCTACACCTTC. The chain is built from TRBV4-3 and TRBJ1-2, with D maybe TRBD1 (6 bases). The CDR3 has 14 residues. The V end was cut by 0 bases, the J end by 5 bases, with 10 bases between. Germline values: CDR1 LGHNA, CDR2 YSLEER.

V is TRBV7-9 and J is TRBJ2-3; no clear D gene. This CDR3 spans 13 amino acids. Trimming took off 1 base at V and 4 bases at J, with 6 bases between the two ends. Germline CDR1 and CDR2: SEHNR and FQNEAQ (reference sequence). CDR3: CASSLDGPDTQYF. The CDR3 DNA sequence: TGTGCCAGCAGCTTAGACGGGCCAGATACGCAGTATTTT.

The CDR3 region is CASSDSESGYTF. CDR3 coding DNA: TGTGCCAGCAGTGACTCCGAGAGTGGCTACACCTTC. The genes are TRBV6-4 and TRBJ1-2; D is uncertain. Germline values: CDR1 MRHNA, CDR2 SNTAGT. The CDR3 has 12 residues. V gave up 0 bases and J gave up 7 bases, with 6 bases separating them.

The rearrangement uses TRBV4-3 and TRBJ1-3; a weak D match, TRBD1 (6 bases). Between the trimmed V and J ends, which lost 0 bases and 4 bases, there was a span of 13 bases. The CDR3 is 16 amino acids. From germline, CDR1 is LGHNA and CDR2 YSLEER. The DNA of the CDR3 is TGCGCCAGCAGCCAAGATGGGGGAACAGGGGGAAACACCATATATTTT. It specifies CASSQDGGTGGNTIYF.

The genes are TRBV25-1 and TRBJ2-3; D unresolved. V gave up 7 bases and J gave up 0 bases, with 5 bases separating them. The germline CDR1 and CDR2 sequences are MGHDK and SYGVNS. CDR3 length equals 12 residues. CDR3 coding DNA: TGTGCCAGCATGGGCAGCACAGATACGCAGTATTTT. Encoded protein: CASMGSTDTQYF. The full variable domain, with the rest looked up from reference TRBV25-1 and TRBJ2-3, is EADIYQTPRYLVIGTGKKITLECSQTMGHDKMYWYQQDPGMELHLIHYSYGVNSTEKGDLSSESTVSRIRTEHFPLTLESARPSHTSQYLCASMGSTDTQYFGPGTRLTVL.

About this clone: Mismatch with germline at one junction end may stem from a read error. The rearrangement uses TRBV14 and TRBJ1-4; D remains ambiguous. This CDR3 has 15 amino acids. CDR1 is SGHDN, CDR2 FVKESK, per germline. The DNA for the CDR3 is TGTGCCAGCAACCAAAACGCGGGGACTAATGAAAAACTGTTTTTT. Translated, it gives CASNQNAGTNEKLFF.

The chain joins TRBV4-1 to TRBJ2-1, with D possibly being TRBD2 (6 bases). The CDR3 contains 16 residues. Trimming cost V 6 bases and J 0 bases, with 15 bases left between them. CDR1 is MGHRA, CDR2 YSYEKL, per germline. CDR3 nucleotide sequence: TGCGCCAGCAGTACGCAGCGGGCCCGCTCCTACAATGAGCAGTTCTTC. Translation gives CASSTQRARSYNEQFF.

The rearrangement links TRBV6-1 to TRBJ2-3, with 7 bases identical to TRBD2. CDR1 is MNHNS and CDR2 is SASEGT in the germline V gene. V was clipped by 8 bases and J by 2 bases; unmatched bases: 10. This CDR3 region has 15 residues. CDR3 sequence (DNA): TGTGCCAGCGGTAAAGGGGAGGGTGCCACAGATACGCAGTATTTT. Amino acid sequence: CASGKGEGATDTQYF.

This chain uses TRBV19 with TRBJ1-1; TRBD1 matches 7 bases. This CDR3 contains 14 residues. Germline assignment: CDR1 LNHDA and CDR2 SQIVND (reference sequence). Trimming took 3 bases from V and 5 from J; bases not matched to a gene: 6. The CDR3 loop is CASSIGQGGTEAFF. The CDR3 DNA follows: TGTGCCAGTAGTATCGGTCAGGGGGGGACTGAAGCTTTCTTT.

V usage is TRBV18 and J usage is TRBJ1-2, with D unclear. Deletions cut 1 base from V and 3 bases from J, with 9 bases between. The CDR3 runs 14 residues. The germline V gene has CDR1 KGHSH and CDR2 LQKENI. The CDR3 DNA reads as TGTGCCAGCTCACCACTGTTGGAGGACTATGGCTACACCTTC. This sequence encodes CASSPLLEDYGYTF.

The chain is built from TRBV28 and TRBJ1-5; 7 bases agree with TRBD1. CDR3 size: 14 residues. V gave up 5 bases and J gave up 6 bases; unmatched junction bases: 7. Per germline, CDR1 MDHEN and CDR2 SYDVKM. The CDR3 DNA sequence: TGTGCCAGCAGTAGAGGGGGCGCGGGTCAGCCCCAGCATTTT. Its translation: CASSRGGAGQPQHF.

This sequence joins TRBV5-1 and TRBJ1-6, with D perhaps matching TRBD1 (6 bases). The length of the CDR3 is 14 residues. V lost 6 bases to trimming and J lost 6 bases, with 13 bases between them. Per the germline V gene, CDR1 is SGHRS and CDR2 is YFSETQ. The CDR3 nucleotides read TGCGCCAGCAAGGACGGGACATTTAATTCACCCCTCCACTTT. This gives the protein CASKDGTFNSPLHF.

The chain combines TRBV5-1 with TRBJ1-2, with a possible D match to TRBD1 (5 bases). The CDR3 runs 14 residues. Germline CDR1 is SGHRS and CDR2 is YFSETQ. V was pared by 4 bases and J by 8 bases, with 18 bases between. The CDR3 spells CASSPDSPLRGYTF. CDR3 DNA: TGCGCCAGCAGCCCCGACAGCCCTTTGAGGGGCTACACCTTC.

The chain couples TRBV6-5 to TRBJ1-2, with D tentatively TRBD1 (6 bases). The CDR3 length is 15 residues. Germline CDR1 reads MNHEY; CDR2 reads SVGAGI. V was pared by 5 bases and J by 4 bases, with 17 bases between. CDR3: CASSRAPGASYGYTF. The CDR3 DNA is TGTGCCAGCAGTCGAGCCCCGGGGGCCTCCTATGGCTACACCTTC.

The gene calls are TRBV7-9 and TRBJ2-5; D unresolved. Germline values: CDR1 SEHNR, CDR2 FQNEAQ (reference sequence). This CDR3 spans 14 amino acids. Trimming took 8 bases from V and 7 from J, leaving 20 bases between them. CDR3 region: CASRREVLSGTQYF. CDR3 nucleotides: TGTGCCAGCCGTCGAGAGGTCCTGTCCGGGACCCAGTACTTC. Using reference TRBV7-9 and TRBJ2-5 for the parts outside the CDR3, the full variable domain is DTGVSQNPRHKITKRGQNVTFRCDPISEHNRLYWYRQTLGQGPEFLTYFQNEAQLEKSRLLSDRFSAERPKGSFSTLEIQRTEQGDSAMYLCASRREVLSGTQYFGPGTRLLVL.

The J gene is TRBJ1-2, the V gene TRBV7-2; D is unclear. The germline gives CDR1 SGHTA, CDR2 FQGNSA. This CDR3 has 14 amino acids. V dropped 0 bases and J dropped 1 base, with 6 bases sitting between them. CDR3 in DNA: TGTGCCAGCAGCTTAGCGAGCAATAACTATGGCTACACCTTC. Amino acid sequence: CASSLASNNYGYTF. Based on the CDR3 plus reference TRBV7-2 and TRBJ1-2, the full variable domain is GAGVSQSPSNKVTEKGKDVELRCDPISGHTALYWYRQSLGQGLEFLIYFQGNSAPDKSGLPSDRFSAERTGGSVSTLTIQRTQQEDSAVYLCASSLASNNYGYTFGSGTRLTVV.

This chain joins TRBV6-5 and TRBJ2-3, with D tentatively TRBD1 (5 bases). Trimming took 0 bases from V and 6 from J, leaving 10 bases between them. The CDR3 contains 14 residues. Per the germline V gene, CDR1 is MNHEY and CDR2 is SVGAGI. The CDR3 reads CASSYSAGLDTQYF. The CDR3 DNA reads as TGTGCCAGCAGTTACTCGGCAGGGCTGGATACGCAGTATTTT.

The V call is TRBV11-3, the J call TRBJ2-7, with D maybe TRBD2 (6 bases). CDR3 length: 15 amino acids. Germline values: CDR1 SGHNT, CDR2 YENEEA. The V and J ends lost 5 bases and 2 bases respectively, with 16 bases between them. This CDR3 is CASSRTGDSTYEQYF. CDR3 bases: TGTGCCAGCAGCCGTACCGGGGACTCTACCTACGAGCAGTACTTC. The complete variable domain, with remaining parts taken from reference TRBV11-3 and TRBJ2-7, reads EAGVVQSPRYKIIEKKQPVAFWCNPISGHNTLYWYLQNLGQGPELLIRYENEEAVDDSQLPKDRFSAERLKGVDSTLKIQPAELGDSAVYLCASSRTGDSTYEQYFGPGTRLTVT.

V and J are TRBV18 and TRBJ2-1, with 7 bases identical to TRBD2. Trimming cost V 6 bases and J 13 bases; bases outside gene matches: 6. The length of the CDR3 is 11 residues. Per germline, CDR1 KGHSH and CDR2 LQKENI. The CDR3 loop is CASSGLEHQFF. CDR3 sequence (DNA): TGTGCCAGCTCCGGACTAGAGCATCAGTTCTTC. The full variable domain, completed using reference TRBV18 and TRBJ2-1, is NAGVMQNPRHLVRRRGQEARLRCSPMKGHSHVYWYRQLPEEGLKFMVYLQKENIIDESGMPKERFSAEFPKEGPSILRIQQVVRGDSAAYFCASSGLEHQFFGPGTRLTVL.

The chain links TRBV5-4 to TRBJ2-2; D could derive from TRBD1 or TRBD2 (5 bases each). The CDR3 runs to 13 residues. Per germline, CDR1 SGHNT and CDR2 YYREEE (reference sequence). The V gene lost 4 bases and the J gene lost 4 bases, with 8 bases spanning the gap. The CDR3 DNA reads TGTGCCAGCAGCCCGGGGCCCACCGGGGAGCTGTTTTTT. Protein product: CASSPGPTGELFF.

The chain is built from TRBV29-1 and TRBJ2-7, with D possibly being TRBD2 (5 bases). This CDR3 contains 14 residues. Between the trimmed V and J ends, which lost 7 bases and 2 bases, there was a span of 18 bases. Germline CDR1 is SQVTM and CDR2 is ANQGSEA. CDR3 residues: CSATEGDYPYEQYF. CDR3 sequence (DNA): TGCAGCGCAACAGAAGGCGACTACCCCTACGAGCAGTACTTC.

This chain uses TRBV28 with TRBJ2-7; 9 positions match TRBD1. Germline loops: CDR1 MDHEN, CDR2 SYDVKM. V gave up 5 bases and J gave up 3 bases; unmatched junction bases: 8. The CDR3 is 15 residues long. CDR3 sequence (DNA): TGTGCCAGCAGTCGCCCGGGACAGGGCTTCTACGAGCAGTACTTC. Its protein product is CASSRPGQGFYEQYF.

The V and J genes are TRBV2 and TRBJ2-1; D possibly uses TRBD1 or TRBD2 (6 bases each). Germline CDR1 is SNHLY and CDR2 is FYNNEI. The V end lost 0 bases, the J end lost 8 bases, and 8 bases lay between the germline ends. This CDR3 spans 13 amino acids. CDR3 in amino acids: CASSEARGDEQFF. The DNA for the CDR3 is TGTGCCAGCAGTGAAGCGAGGGGGGATGAGCAGTTCTTC.

This clone was seen only once. The chain couples TRBV11-2 to TRBJ2-7; the D is unclear. Trimming removed 4 bases at V and 3 bases at J, with 10 bases between. This CDR3 comprises 13 residues. Germline-derived CDR1 and CDR2 are SGHAT and FQNNGV. The CDR3 DNA reads TGTGCCAGCAGCTCCCCAGCCGTCTACGAGCAGTACTTC. It translates to CASSSPAVYEQYF.

This clone was found a few times. This chain connects TRBV29-1 to TRBJ2-7; 7 bases line up with TRBD1. V trimming: 7 bases; J trimming: 0 bases; junction bases outside the gene matches: 6. Germline V gives CDR1 SQVTM, CDR2 ANQGSEA. The CDR3 spans 13 residues. This CDR3 is CSAGDSSSYEQYF. CDR3 DNA: TGCAGCGCTGGGGACAGCAGCTCCTACGAGCAGTACTTC.